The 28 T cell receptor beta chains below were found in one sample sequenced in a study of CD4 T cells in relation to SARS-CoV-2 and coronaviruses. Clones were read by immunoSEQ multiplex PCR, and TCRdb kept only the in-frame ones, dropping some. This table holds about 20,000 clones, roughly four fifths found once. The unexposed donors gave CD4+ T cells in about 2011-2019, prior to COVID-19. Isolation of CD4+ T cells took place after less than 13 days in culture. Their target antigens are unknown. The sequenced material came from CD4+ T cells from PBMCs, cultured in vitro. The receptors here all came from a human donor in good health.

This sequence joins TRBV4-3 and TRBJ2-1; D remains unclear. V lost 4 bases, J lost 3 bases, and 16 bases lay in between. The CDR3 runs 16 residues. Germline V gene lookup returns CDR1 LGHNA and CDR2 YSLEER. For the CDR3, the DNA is TGCGCCAGCAGCCCTACGGCAGGACCTTACTACAATGAGCAGTTCTTC. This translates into CASSPTAGPYYNEQFF.

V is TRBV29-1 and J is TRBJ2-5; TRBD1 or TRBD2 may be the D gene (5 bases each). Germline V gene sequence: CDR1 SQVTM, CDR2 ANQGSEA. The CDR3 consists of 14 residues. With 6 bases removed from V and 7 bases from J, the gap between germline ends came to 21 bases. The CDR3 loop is CSVGGTSLGGTQYF. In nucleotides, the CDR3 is TGCAGCGTCGGTGGGACCTCCCTTGGGGGGACCCAGTACTTC. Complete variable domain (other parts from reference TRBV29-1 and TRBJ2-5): SAVISQKPSRDICQRGTSLTIQCQVDSQVTMMFWYRQQPGQSLTLIATANQGSEATYESGFVIDKFPISRPNLTFSTLTVSNMSPEDSSIYLCSVGGTSLGGTQYFGPGTRLLVL.

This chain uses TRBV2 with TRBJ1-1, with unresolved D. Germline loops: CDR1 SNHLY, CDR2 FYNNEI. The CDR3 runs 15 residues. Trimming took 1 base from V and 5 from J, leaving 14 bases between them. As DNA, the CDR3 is TGTGCCAGCAGTGAAGGTTGGCCCGGTGGGACTGAAGCTTTCTTT. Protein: CASSEGWPGGTEAFF.

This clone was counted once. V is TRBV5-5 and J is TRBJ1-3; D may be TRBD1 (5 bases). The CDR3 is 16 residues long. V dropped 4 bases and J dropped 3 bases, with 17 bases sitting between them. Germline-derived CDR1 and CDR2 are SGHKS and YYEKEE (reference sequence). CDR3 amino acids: CASSPAPRDVGNTIYF. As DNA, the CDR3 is TGTGCCAGCAGCCCCGCCCCGCGGGACGTTGGAAACACCATATATTTT.

The chain's CDR3 is CAGGGNTGELFF. DNA of the CDR3: TGTGCCGGGGGGGGGAACACCGGGGAGCTGTTTTTT. The chain couples TRBV7-9 to TRBJ2-2, with TRBD2 matching 7 bases. The CDR3 has 12 residues. J lost 1 base, V lost 11 bases, and 1 base had no gene match. CDR1 is SEHNR and CDR2 is FQNEAQ in the germline V gene (reference sequence).

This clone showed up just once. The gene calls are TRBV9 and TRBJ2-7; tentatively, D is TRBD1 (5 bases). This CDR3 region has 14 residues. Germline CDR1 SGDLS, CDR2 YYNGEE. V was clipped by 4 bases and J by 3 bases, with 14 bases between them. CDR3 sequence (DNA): TGTGCCAGCAGCTCCTCCCCCGACAGCTACGAGCAGTACTTC. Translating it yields CASSSSPDSYEQYF. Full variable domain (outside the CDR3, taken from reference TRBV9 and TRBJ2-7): DSGVTQTPKHLITATGQRVTLRCSPRSGDLSVYWYQQSLDQGLQFLIQYYNGEERAKGNILERFSAQQFPDLHSELNLSSLELGDSALYFCASSSSPDSYEQYFGPGTRLTVT.

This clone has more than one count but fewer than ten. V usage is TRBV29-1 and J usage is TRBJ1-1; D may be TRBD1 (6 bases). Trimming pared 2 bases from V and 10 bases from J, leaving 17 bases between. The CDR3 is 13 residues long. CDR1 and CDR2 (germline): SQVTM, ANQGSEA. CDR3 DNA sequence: TGCAGCGTTGAACACTCACAGGGTGGAGCAGCTTTCTTT. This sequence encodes CSVEHSQGGAAFF.

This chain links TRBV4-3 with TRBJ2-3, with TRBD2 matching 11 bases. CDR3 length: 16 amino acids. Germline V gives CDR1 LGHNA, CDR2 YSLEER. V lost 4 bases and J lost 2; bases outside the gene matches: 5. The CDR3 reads CASSPSLAGDTDTQYF. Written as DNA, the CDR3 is TGCGCCAGCAGCCCTTCACTAGCGGGGGACACAGATACGCAGTATTTT.

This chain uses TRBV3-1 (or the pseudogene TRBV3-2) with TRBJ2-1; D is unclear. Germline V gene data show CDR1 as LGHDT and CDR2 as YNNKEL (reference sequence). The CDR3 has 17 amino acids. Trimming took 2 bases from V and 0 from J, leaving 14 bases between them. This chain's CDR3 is CASSQKWGLGSYNEQFF. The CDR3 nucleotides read TGTGCCAGCAGCCAAAAATGGGGTCTGGGCTCCTACAATGAGCAGTTCTTC.

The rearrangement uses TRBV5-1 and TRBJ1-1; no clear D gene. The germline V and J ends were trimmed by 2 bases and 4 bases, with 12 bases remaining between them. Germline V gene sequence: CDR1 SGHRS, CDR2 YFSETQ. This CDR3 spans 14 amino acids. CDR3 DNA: TGCGCCAGCAGCTTCGGGGTTATGGGCACTGAAGCTTTCTTT. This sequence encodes CASSFGVMGTEAFF.

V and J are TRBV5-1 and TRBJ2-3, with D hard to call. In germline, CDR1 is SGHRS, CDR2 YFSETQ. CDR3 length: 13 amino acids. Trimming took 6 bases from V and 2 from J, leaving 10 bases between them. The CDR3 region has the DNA TGCGCCAGCATTCAGGAATACACAGATACGCAGTATTTT. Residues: CASIQEYTDTQYF.

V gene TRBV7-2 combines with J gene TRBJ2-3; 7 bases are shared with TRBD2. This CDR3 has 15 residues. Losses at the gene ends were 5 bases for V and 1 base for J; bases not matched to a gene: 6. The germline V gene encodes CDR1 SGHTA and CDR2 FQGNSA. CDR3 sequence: CASSTRLAGTDTQYF. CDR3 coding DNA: TGTGCCAGCAGCACTAGACTAGCTGGCACAGATACGCAGTATTTT.

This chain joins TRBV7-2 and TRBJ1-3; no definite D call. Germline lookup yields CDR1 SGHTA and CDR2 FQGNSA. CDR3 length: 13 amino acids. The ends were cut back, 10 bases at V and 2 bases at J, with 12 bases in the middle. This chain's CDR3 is CATRNHTGNTIYF. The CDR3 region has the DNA TGTGCCACCCGGAATCACACTGGAAACACCATATATTTT.

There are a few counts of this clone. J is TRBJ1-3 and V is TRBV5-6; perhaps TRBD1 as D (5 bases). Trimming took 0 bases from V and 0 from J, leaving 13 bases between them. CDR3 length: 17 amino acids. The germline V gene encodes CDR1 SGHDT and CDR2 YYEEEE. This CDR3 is CASSLVQGTYSGNTIYF. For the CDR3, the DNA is TGTGCCAGCAGCTTGGTTCAGGGAACCTACTCTGGAAACACCATATATTTT.

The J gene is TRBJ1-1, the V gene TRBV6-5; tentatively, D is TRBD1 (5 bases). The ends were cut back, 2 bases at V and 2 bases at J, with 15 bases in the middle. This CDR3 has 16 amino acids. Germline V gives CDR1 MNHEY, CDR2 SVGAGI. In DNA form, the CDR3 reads TGTGCCAGCAGTTACGATGTGGCAGGGCGAAACACTGAAGCTTTCTTT. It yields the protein CASSYDVAGRNTEAFF.

CDR3 sequence (DNA): TGTGCCAGCAGCCCACGGGGGGGAACTGGAAACACCATATATTTT. Residues: CASSPRGGTGNTIYF. The J gene is TRBJ1-3, the V gene TRBV7-2; possibly TRBD1 for D (5 bases). The germline V gene has CDR1 SGHTA and CDR2 FQGNSA. With 5 bases removed from V and 2 bases from J, the gap between germline ends came to 13 bases. The CDR3 runs to 15 residues. The whole variable domain, filled in from reference TRBV7-2 and TRBJ1-3, reads GAGVSQSPSNKVTEKGKDVELRCDPISGHTALYWYRQSLGQGLEFLIYFQGNSAPDKSGLPSDRFSAERTGGSVSTLTIQRTQQEDSAVYLCASSPRGGTGNTIYFGEGSWLTVV.

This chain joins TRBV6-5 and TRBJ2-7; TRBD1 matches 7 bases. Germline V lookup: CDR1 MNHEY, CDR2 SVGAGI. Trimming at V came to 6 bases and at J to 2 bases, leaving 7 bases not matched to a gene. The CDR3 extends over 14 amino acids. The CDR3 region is CASRVTGDPYEQYF. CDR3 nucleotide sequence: TGTGCCAGCAGAGTTACAGGGGACCCCTACGAGCAGTACTTC.

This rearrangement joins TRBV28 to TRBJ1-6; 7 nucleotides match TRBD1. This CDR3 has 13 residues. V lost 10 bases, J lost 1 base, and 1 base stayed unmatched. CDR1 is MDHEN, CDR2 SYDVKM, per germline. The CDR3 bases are TGTGCCATGGGACAGTCCTATAATTCACCCCTCCACTTT. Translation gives CAMGQSYNSPLHF.

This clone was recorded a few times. The CDR3 protein is CASSSWITDTQYF. CDR3 nucleotides: TGTGCCAGCAGCTCGTGGATCACAGATACGCAGTATTTT. The chain carries TRBV7-9 and TRBJ2-3; D is unclear. The CDR3 spans 13 residues. The ends were cut back, 4 bases at V and 2 bases at J, with 7 bases in the middle. CDR1 is SEHNR, CDR2 FQNEAQ, per germline (reference sequence).

This chain's CDR3 is CASSVVDSGNTEAFF. Written as DNA, the CDR3 is TGTGCCAGCAGCGTAGTGGATTCGGGGAACACTGAAGCTTTCTTT. V usage is TRBV9 and J usage is TRBJ1-1, with D hard to call. V lost 0 bases to trimming and J lost 1 base, with 10 bases between them. CDR1 SGDLS and CDR2 YYNGEE come from the germline V gene. This CDR3 is 15 amino acids long.

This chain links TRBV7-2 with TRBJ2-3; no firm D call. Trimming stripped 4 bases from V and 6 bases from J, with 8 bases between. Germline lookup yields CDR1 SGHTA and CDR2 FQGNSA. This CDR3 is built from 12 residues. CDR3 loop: CASSSGPDTQYF. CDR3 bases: TGTGCCAGCAGCTCCGGCCCGGATACGCAGTATTTT.

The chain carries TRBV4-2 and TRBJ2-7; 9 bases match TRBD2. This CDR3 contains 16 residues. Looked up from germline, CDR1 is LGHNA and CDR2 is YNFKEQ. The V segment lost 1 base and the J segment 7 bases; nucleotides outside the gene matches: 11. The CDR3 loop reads CASSQVSSGRPWEQYF. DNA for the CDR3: TGTGCCAGCAGCCAAGTTTCGAGCGGGAGGCCCTGGGAGCAGTACTTC.

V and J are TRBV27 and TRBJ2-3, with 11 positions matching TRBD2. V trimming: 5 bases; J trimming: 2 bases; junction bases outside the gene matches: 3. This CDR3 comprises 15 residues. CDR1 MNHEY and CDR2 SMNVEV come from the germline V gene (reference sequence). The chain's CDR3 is CASSGLAGFTDTQYF. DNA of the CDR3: TGTGCCAGCAGTGGACTAGCGGGTTTCACAGATACGCAGTATTTT.

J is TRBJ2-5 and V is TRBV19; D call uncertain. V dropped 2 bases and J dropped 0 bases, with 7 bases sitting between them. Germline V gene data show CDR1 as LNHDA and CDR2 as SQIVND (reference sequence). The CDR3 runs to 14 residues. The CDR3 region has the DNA TGTGCCAGTAGTATAAACTCAAACCAAGAGACCCAGTACTTC. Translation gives CASSINSNQETQYF. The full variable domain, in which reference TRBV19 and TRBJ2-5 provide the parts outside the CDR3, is DGGITQSPKYLFRKEGQNVTLSCEQNLNHDAMYWYRQDPGQGLRLIYYSQIVNDFQKGDIAEGYSVSREKKESFPLTVTSAQKNPTAFYLCASSINSNQETQYFGPGTRLLVL.

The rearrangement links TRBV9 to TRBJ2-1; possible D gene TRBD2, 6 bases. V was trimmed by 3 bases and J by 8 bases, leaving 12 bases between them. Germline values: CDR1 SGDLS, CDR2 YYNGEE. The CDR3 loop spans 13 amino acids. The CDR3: CASSAGWEDEQFF. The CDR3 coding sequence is TGTGCCAGCAGCGCCGGGTGGGAGGATGAGCAGTTCTTC.

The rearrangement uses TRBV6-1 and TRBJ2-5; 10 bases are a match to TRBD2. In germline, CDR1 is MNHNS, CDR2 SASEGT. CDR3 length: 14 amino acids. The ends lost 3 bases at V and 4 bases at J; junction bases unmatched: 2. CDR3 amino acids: CASSDLAGVETQYF. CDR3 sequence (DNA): TGTGCCAGCAGTGATCTAGCGGGGGTAGAGACCCAGTACTTC.

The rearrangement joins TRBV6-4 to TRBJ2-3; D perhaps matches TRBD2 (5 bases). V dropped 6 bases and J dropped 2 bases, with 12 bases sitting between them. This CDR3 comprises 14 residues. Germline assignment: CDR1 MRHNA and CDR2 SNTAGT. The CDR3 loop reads CASSPLASTDTQYF. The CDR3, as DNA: TGTGCCAGCAGCCCCCTAGCTTCCACAGATACGCAGTATTTT.

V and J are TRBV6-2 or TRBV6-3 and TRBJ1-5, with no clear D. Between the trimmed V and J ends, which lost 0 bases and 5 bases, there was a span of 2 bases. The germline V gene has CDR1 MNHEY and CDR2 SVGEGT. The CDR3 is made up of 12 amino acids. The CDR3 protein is CASSYSYQPQHF. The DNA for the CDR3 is TGTGCCAGCAGTTACTCTTATCAGCCCCAGCATTTT.